These T cell receptor beta chains were read from a single sample in a study of blood T cell repertoires in COVID-19. Libraries were prepared by immunoSEQ multiplex PCR; TCRdb keeps only in-frame clonotypes and omits some of them. This sample carries a few hundred thousand clones, roughly nine tenths of them seen once, and the ten largest clones take approximately 3%. The specimen was PBMCs or T cells enriched from blood (not recorded which). The receptors originated from a woman aged 25 to 39 who had recovered from COVID-19. CDR3s include the opening cysteine and the closing phenylalanine or tryptophan. Each record gives: D gene, clone size, J gene, V gene, CDR3 protein, CDR3 DNA. D genes are given only for firm matches. Only part of the rows carry a size: once, few, many, or a class if the clone is expanded.

.	.	TRBJ1-1	TRBV18	CASSPPGGDTEAFF	TGTGCCAGCTCACCTCCAGGAGGGGACACTGAAGCTTTCTTT
.	.	TRBJ1-2	TRBV10-3	CAISEQVAVGKGYTF	TGTGCCATCAGTGAGCAGGTAGCGGTCGGGAAGGGCTACACCTTC
.	.	TRBJ1-5	TRBV24-1	CATRPDSNSNQPQHF	TGTGCCACCCGACCGGACTCAAATAGCAATCAGCCCCAGCATTTT
.	.	TRBJ1-5	TRBV4-1	CASSQDTGTQHF	TGCGCCAGCAGCCAAGATACAGGGACCCAGCATTTT
.	.	TRBJ2-1	TRBV5-4	CASSSPTPLVNEQFF	TGTGCCAGCAGCTCGCCGACTCCACTTGTCAATGAGCAGTTCTTC
TRBD1	.	TRBJ2-1	TRBV28	CASEGTGVNEQFF	TGTGCCAGCGAAGGGACAGGGGTTAATGAGCAGTTCTTC
.	.	TRBJ1-1	TRBV18	CASSGPRGTEAFF	TGTGCCAGCTCCGGACCTAGGGGTACTGAAGCTTTCTTT
.	.	TRBJ2-2	TRBV28	CASSFKGRGIGELFF	TGTGCCAGCAGTTTTAAGGGGCGCGGTATCGGGGAGCTGTTTTTT
TRBD2	.	TRBJ2-3	TRBV14	CASSQKGGGTSDTDTQYF	TGTGCCAGCAGCCAAAAAGGAGGTGGGACTAGCGACACAGATACGCAGTATTTT
.	.	TRBJ1-3	TRBV27	CASSPDRSSGNTIYF	TGTGCCAGCAGCCCTGACAGGTCCTCTGGAAACACCATATATTTT
TRBD1	.	TRBJ2-1	TRBV7-3	CASSSPTEGQGQRSSYNEQFF	TGTGCCAGCAGCTCCCCTACCGAGGGACAGGGCCAACGGAGCTCCTACAATGAGCAGTTCTTC
TRBD1	.	TRBJ2-1	TRBV2	CASTLTGPSYNEQFF	TGTGCCAGCACTCTGACAGGGCCATCCTACAATGAGCAGTTCTTC
TRBD1	.	TRBJ2-7	TRBV18	CASSPVLVGQGAYEQYF	TGTGCCAGCTCACCAGTACTGGTCGGACAGGGGGCCTACGAGCAGTACTTC
.	few	TRBJ1-3	TRBV12-3/TRBV12-4	CASSLGGNTIYF	TGTGCCAGCAGTTTGGGCGGAAACACCATATATTTT
TRBD2	once	TRBJ2-7	TRBV5-1	CASSPLAGVEYEQYF	TGCGCCAGCAGCCCCTTAGCGGGAGTGGAGTACGAGCAGTACTTC
.	.	TRBJ1-1	TRBV3-1/TRBV3-2	CASSQEVLAEAFF	TGTGCCAGCAGCCAAGAGGTATTAGCTGAAGCTTTCTTT
TRBD1	.	TRBJ1-6	TRBV4-1	CASSQRTGGSPLHF	TGCGCCAGCAGCCAAAGGACAGGGGGTTCACCCCTCCACTTT
.	.	TRBJ1-6	TRBV19	CASSAYSSPLHF	TGTGCCAGTAGTGCCTACAGCTCACCCCTCCACTTT
TRBD2	.	TRBJ2-1	TRBV28	CASSPTRGGRSPGEREWSFF	TGTGCCAGCAGCCCCACTCGGGGGGGGAGATCGCCAGGGGAGCGGGAGTGGAGTTTCTTC
TRBD2	.	TRBJ2-1	TRBV2	CASSEGTSYNEQFF	TGTGCCAGCAGTGAAGGGACTAGCTACAATGAGCAGTTCTTC
.	few	TRBJ2-7	TRBV3-1/TRBV3-2	CASSQDRSYEQYF	TGTGCCAGCAGCCAAGATCGGTCCTACGAGCAGTACTTC
.	.	TRBJ2-1	TRBV28	CASSKPGSEQFF	TGTGCCAGCAGTAAGCCTGGTAGTGAGCAGTTCTTC
TRBD1	once	TRBJ1-1	TRBV7-3	CASSLMGQGRTEAFF	TGTGCCAGCAGCTTAATGGGACAGGGGAGGACTGAAGCTTTCTTT
.	.	TRBJ1-1	TRBV3-1/TRBV3-2	CASSQIQGRGSTEAFF	TGTGCCAGCAGCCAAATCCAGGGGCGAGGGTCCACTGAAGCTTTCTTT
.	.	TRBJ2-3	TRBV11-3	CASSSAETDTDTQYF	TGTGCCAGCAGCTCGGCAGAGACAGACACAGATACGCAGTATTTT
TRBD1	once	TRBJ2-7	TRBV6-5	CATTSGQGGPYEQYF	TGTGCCACCACATCGGGACAGGGAGGACCCTACGAGCAGTACTTC
TRBD1	.	TRBJ2-7	TRBV5-4	CASSLGGQGSYEQYF	TGTGCCAGCAGCTTGGGCGGACAGGGCTCCTACGAGCAGTACTTC
TRBD2	.	TRBJ2-7	TRBV19	CASSIIAGAYEQYF	TGTGCCAGTAGTATCATAGCGGGAGCCTACGAGCAGTACTTC
TRBD2	.	TRBJ2-7	TRBV7-9	CASSLTSGINYEQYF	TGTGCCAGCAGTCTTACTAGCGGAATTAACTACGAGCAGTACTTC
.	.	TRBJ2-3	TRBV11-3	CASSLGRISVTDTQYF	TGTGCCAGCAGCTTAGGACGCATCAGCGTCACAGATACGCAGTATTTT
.	once	TRBJ2-7	TRBV6-5	CASSYEYRSYEQYF	TGTGCCAGCAGTTACGAGTACAGATCCTACGAGCAGTACTTC
.	.	TRBJ1-1	TRBV18	CASSPGNSDPEAFF	TGTGCCAGCTCCCCGGGAAACTCCGATCCTGAAGCTTTCTTT
.	.	TRBJ2-2	TRBV10-3	CAISRENTGELFF	TGTGCCATCAGTAGAGAGAACACCGGGGAGCTGTTTTTT
.	.	TRBJ2-3	TRBV10-3	CAIRTGDSTDTQYF	TGTGCCATCAGAACAGGAGATTCTACAGATACGCAGTATTTT
.	.	TRBJ1-2	TRBV5-1	CASSLGTGSYGYTF	TGCGCCAGCAGCTTGGGGACGGGGAGCTATGGCTACACCTTC
.	.	TRBJ1-2	TRBV19	CATHPGTNYGYTF	TGTGCTACCCACCCCGGGACAAACTATGGCTACACCTTC
.	.	TRBJ1-1	TRBV25-1	CASSADGLNTEAFF	TGTGCCAGCAGTGCAGATGGCTTGAACACTGAAGCTTTCTTT
.	.	TRBJ1-5	TRBV6-2/TRBV6-3	CASSYSGRENQPQHF	TGTGCCAGCAGTTACTCGGGCAGAGAGAATCAGCCCCAGCATTTT
.	.	TRBJ2-1	TRBV4-1	CASSQVRTDYNEQFF	TGCGCCAGCAGCCAAGTAAGGACAGACTACAATGAGCAGTTCTTC
TRBD1	.	TRBJ2-1	TRBV15	CATSTWDRPYNEQFF	TGTGCCACCAGCACCTGGGACAGGCCTTACAATGAGCAGTTCTTC
.	.	TRBJ2-7	TRBV20-1	CSASSPLEQTSYEQYF	TGCAGTGCTAGTAGCCCCTTGGAGCAGACCTCCTACGAGCAGTACTTC
.	.	TRBJ2-7	TRBV6-5	CASSSAGTGGDEQYF	TGTGCCAGCAGTTCCGCCGGGACTGGCGGCGACGAGCAGTACTTC
.	.	TRBJ1-6	TRBV28	CASRWTEYNSPLHF	TGTGCCAGCAGATGGACAGAGTATAATTCACCCCTCCACTTT
TRBD1	.	TRBJ1-2	TRBV6-1	CASSETGQGARGYTF	TGTGCCAGCAGTGAAACGGGACAGGGGGCTAGAGGCTACACCTTC
.	once	TRBJ1-1	TRBV11-2	CASSFTDLNTEAFF	TGTGCCAGCAGCTTTACAGATTTGAACACTGAAGCTTTCTTT
TRBD2	.	TRBJ2-3	TRBV6-5	CASSYSGGERDTQYF	TGTGCCAGCAGTTACTCGGGAGGGGAGAGAGATACGCAGTATTTT
TRBD1	.	TRBJ1-6	TRBV5-4	CASSLQGGNSPLHF	TGTGCCAGCAGCCTTCAGGGGGGAAATTCACCCCTCCACTTT
.	.	TRBJ1-1	TRBV18	CASSPRQVRSTEAFF	TGTGCCAGCTCACCGAGACAGGTCCGTAGCACTGAAGCTTTCTTT
.	.	TRBJ1-1	TRBV27	CASSSVNTEAFF	TGTGCCAGCAGTTCCGTTAACACTGAAGCTTTCTTT
.	.	TRBJ2-7	TRBV6-5	CASTPGHGTYEQYF	TGTGCCAGCACCCCGGGACACGGGACCTACGAGCAGTACTTC
.	once	TRBJ2-7	TRBV9	CASSVGAGGPYEQYF	TGTGCCAGCAGCGTAGGGGCAGGGGGGCCCTACGAGCAGTACTTC
TRBD2	.	TRBJ2-1	TRBV28	CASSSLTSGTYNEQFF	TGTGCCAGCAGTTCCCTGACTAGCGGGACTTACAATGAGCAGTTCTTC
TRBD1	.	TRBJ2-5	TRBV4-1	CASSQLITAKGGETQYF	TGCGCCAGCAGCCAATTAATCACCGCGAAAGGGGGCGAGACCCAGTACTTC